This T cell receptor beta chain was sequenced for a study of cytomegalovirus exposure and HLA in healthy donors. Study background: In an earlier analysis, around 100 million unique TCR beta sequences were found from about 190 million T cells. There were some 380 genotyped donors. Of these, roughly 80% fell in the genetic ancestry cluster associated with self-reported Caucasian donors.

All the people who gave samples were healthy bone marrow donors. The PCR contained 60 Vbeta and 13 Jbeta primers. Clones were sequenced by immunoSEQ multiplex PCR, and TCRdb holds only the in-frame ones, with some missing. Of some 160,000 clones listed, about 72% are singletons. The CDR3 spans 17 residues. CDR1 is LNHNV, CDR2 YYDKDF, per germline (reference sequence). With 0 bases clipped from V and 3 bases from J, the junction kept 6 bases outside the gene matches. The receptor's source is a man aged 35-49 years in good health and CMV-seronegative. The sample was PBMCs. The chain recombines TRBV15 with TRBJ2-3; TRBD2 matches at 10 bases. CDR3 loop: CATSRDLLAGFTDTQYF. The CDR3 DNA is TGTGCCACCAGCAGAGATTTACTAGCGGGGTTTACAGATACGCAGTATTTT.